Listed below are T cell receptor beta chains from one sample, sequenced in a study of blood T cells in healthy people across ages. TCRdb re-called the 5' RACE reads with MiXCR, one entry per CDR3 protein. The table shows hundreds of thousands of distinct CDR3 sequences, with 40% to 50% occurring only once. Sequences were obtained from blood. These receptor sequences come from a man older than 75 in good health. Both conserved end residues are part of each CDR3. Fields, in order: V gene, J gene, clone size, CDR3 protein. The size field is filled for only some rows; it gives once, few, many or a size class.

TRBV7-2	TRBJ2-7	.	CASSSGGLSSSYNEQYF
TRBV7-2	TRBJ2-2	.	CASSFSRAGDTGELFF
TRBV6-6	TRBJ1-6	many	CASSQTTGSPLHF
TRBV7-2	TRBJ2-7	many	CASRKQGGYEQYF
TRBV6-6	TRBJ2-7	.	CASTHRGSSYEQYF
TRBV6-1	TRBJ1-1	few	CASSAKTGPNTEAFF
TRBV20-1	TRBJ2-5	.	CSVIAGIQETQYF
TRBV11-2	TRBJ1-2	few	CASSLEWIRGGGYTF
TRBV3-1	TRBJ2-7	.	CASSPPGSGRTSYEQYF
TRBV21-1	TRBJ1-2	many	CASKGRTRRYYGYTF
TRBV27	TRBJ2-3	.	CASRDPVDTQYF
TRBV20-1	TRBJ2-5	.	CSANGLAGNNEQYF
TRBV5-5	TRBJ2-5	few	CASSFRGARETQYF
TRBV7-2	TRBJ2-5	few	CASSPRLAWETQYF
TRBV29-1	TRBJ2-5	.	CGVEEPSGPPETQYF
TRBV30	TRBJ1-4	.	CAWSSLVGQAIKAEKLFF
TRBV20-1	TRBJ2-5	.	CSAEESPQETQYF
TRBV6-2/TRBV6-3	TRBJ1-1	few	CASSYERGGADTEAFF
TRBV30	TRBJ2-4	many	CAWGGEGRNIQYF
TRBV6-1	TRBJ1-2	once	CASSEAGTGNYGYTF
TRBV12-3/TRBV12-4	TRBJ1-2	few	CASSLGHLNYGYTF
TRBV14	TRBJ2-5	.	CASSQTQGLGETQYF
TRBV30	TRBJ1-2	.	CAWSPTLGQLLGYTF
TRBV10-3	TRBJ1-5	.	CASRQGVDSQPQHF
TRBV14	TRBJ2-4	.	CASSQDHSGAVASAKNIQYF